This T cell receptor beta chain was identified during a study of cytomegalovirus exposure and HLA in healthy donors. The CDR3 is 17 residues long. Germline V gene lookup returns CDR1 MNHEY and CDR2 SMNVEV (reference sequence). Trimming removed 3 bases from V and 2 bases from J; junction bases left unmatched: 12. Study findings and constraints: Some TCR beta chains (roughly 160 of them) were listed as cytomegalovirus-associated.

The repertoire was sequenced with immunoSEQ multiplex PCR; TCRdb's copy has only in-frame clones and lacks some. The table lists roughly 300,000 clones, around 89% of them singletons. This clone was seen just once. No antigen is known for it. This receptor was taken from a woman aged 18-30 years in good health and CMV-seronegative. The sequenced sample was PBMCs. This chain uses TRBV27 with TRBJ2-5; the match to TRBD1 covers 7 bases. CDR3 in amino acids: CASSFLRTGVLQETQYF. The CDR3 coding sequence is TGTGCCAGCAGTTTCCTCCGCACAGGGGTCCTACAAGAGACCCAGTACTTC.